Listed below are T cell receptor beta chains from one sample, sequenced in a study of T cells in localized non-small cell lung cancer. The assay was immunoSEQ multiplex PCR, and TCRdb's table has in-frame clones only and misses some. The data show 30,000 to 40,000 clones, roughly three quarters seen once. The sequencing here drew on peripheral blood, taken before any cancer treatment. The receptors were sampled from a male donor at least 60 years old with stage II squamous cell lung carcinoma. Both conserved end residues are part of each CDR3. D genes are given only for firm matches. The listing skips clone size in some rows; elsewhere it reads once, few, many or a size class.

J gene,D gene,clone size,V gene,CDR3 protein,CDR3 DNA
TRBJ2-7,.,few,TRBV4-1,CASSQEYFYEQYF,TGCGCCAGCAGCCAAGAGTATTTCTACGAGCAGTACTTC
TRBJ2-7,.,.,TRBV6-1,CASSEGGVSYEQYF,TGTGCCAGCAGTGAAGGGGGGGTATCCTACGAGCAGTACTTC
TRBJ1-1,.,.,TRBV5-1,CASTSPGGGTEAFF,TGCGCCAGCACCTCTCCCGGCGGGGGGACTGAAGCTTTCTTT
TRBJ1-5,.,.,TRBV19,CASSGTGLNQPQHF,TGTGCCAGTTCAGGTACAGGGCTTAATCAGCCCCAGCATTTT
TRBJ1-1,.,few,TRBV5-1,CASSPGATLGREAFF,TGCGCCAGCAGCCCTGGGGCTACGCTTGGGCGTGAAGCTTTCTTT
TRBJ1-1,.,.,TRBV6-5,CASSYSGPMNTEAFF,TGTGCCAGCAGTTACTCAGGACCTATGAACACTGAAGCTTTCTTT
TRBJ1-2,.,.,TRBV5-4,CASSEQGIDGYTF,TGTGCCAGCAGCGAACAGGGTATCGATGGCTACACCTTC
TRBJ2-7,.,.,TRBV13,CASSLVAGDDEQYF,TGTGCCAGCAGCTTAGTGGCAGGGGATGACGAGCAGTACTTC
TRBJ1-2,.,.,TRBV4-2,CASSQDLSTGSNYGYTF,TGTGCCAGCAGCCAAGATCTCTCGACAGGAAGTAACTATGGCTACACCTTC
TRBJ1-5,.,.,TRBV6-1,CASTLGGQPQHF,TGTGCCAGCACTTTAGGGGGTCAGCCCCAGCATTTT
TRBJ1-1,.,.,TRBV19,CASSGDPNTEAFF,TGTGCCAGTTCCGGCGACCCGAACACTGAAGCTTTCTTT
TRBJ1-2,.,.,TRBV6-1,CASFKDSAYGYTF,TGTGCCAGCTTCAAGGACAGTGCCTATGGCTACACCTTC
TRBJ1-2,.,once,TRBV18,CASSPTSGGDYGYTF,TGTGCCAGCTCACCAACCTCGGGAGGCGACTATGGCTACACCTTC
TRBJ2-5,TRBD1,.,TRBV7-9,CASSLNLLGQQETQYF,TGTGCCAGCAGCTTAAATTTGCTGGGACAGCAAGAGACCCAGTACTTC
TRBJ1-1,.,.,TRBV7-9,CASEGRNTEAFF,TGTGCCAGCGAGGGCCGGAACACTGAAGCTTTCTTT
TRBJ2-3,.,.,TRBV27,CASSSPYSTDTQYF,TGTGCCAGCAGTTCTCCCTATAGCACAGATACGCAGTATTTT
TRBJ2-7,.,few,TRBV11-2,CASSLTRGPSYEQYF,TGTGCCAGCAGCCTAACCCGGGGCCCATCCTACGAGCAGTACTTC
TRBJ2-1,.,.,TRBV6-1,CASSEAAGHNNYNEQFF,TGTGCCAGCAGTGAAGCGGCGGGTCATAATAATTACAATGAGCAGTTCTTC
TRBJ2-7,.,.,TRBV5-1,CASSLAGREIAQYF,TGCGCCAGCAGCTTGGCCGGCAGGGAAATTGCGCAGTACTTC
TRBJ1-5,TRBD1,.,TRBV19,CASSIGTGANQPQHF,TGTGCCAGTAGTATCGGGACAGGGGCTAATCAGCCCCAGCATTTT
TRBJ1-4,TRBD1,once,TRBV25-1,CASSELGTANEKLFF,TGTGCCAGCAGTGAACTCGGGACAGCTAATGAAAAACTGTTTTTT
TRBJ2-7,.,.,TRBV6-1,CASIRQGNYEQYF,TGTGCCAGCATAAGGCAGGGTAATTACGAGCAGTACTTC
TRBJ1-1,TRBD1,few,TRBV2,CASSEDRATEAFF,TGTGCCAGCAGTGAGGACAGGGCCACTGAAGCTTTCTTT
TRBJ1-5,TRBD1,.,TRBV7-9,CASSVGTGVNQPQHF,TGTGCCAGCAGCGTCGGGACAGGGGTGAATCAGCCCCAGCATTTT
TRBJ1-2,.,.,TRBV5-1,CASSDQGGAPIYGYTF,TGCGCCAGCAGTGACCAAGGGGGGGCGCCAATCTATGGCTACACCTTC
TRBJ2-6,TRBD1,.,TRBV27,CASRGQGIAGANVLTF,TGTGCCAGCAGGGGACAGGGGATCGCTGGGGCCAACGTCCTGACTTTC
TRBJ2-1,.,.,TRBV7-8,CASNLLAGVNEQFF,TGTGCCAGCAACCTCTTAGCTGGCGTAAATGAGCAGTTCTTC
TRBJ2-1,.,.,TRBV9,CASSVGMPSSYNEQFF,TGTGCCAGCAGCGTAGGGATGCCGAGCTCCTACAATGAGCAGTTCTTC
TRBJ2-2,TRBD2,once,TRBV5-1,CASSQVPGLNTGELFF,TGCGCCAGCAGCCAAGTTCCGGGACTAAACACCGGGGAGCTGTTTTTT
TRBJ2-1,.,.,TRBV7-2,CASSLWQGQNNEQFF,TGTGCCAGCAGCTTATGGCAGGGGCAAAACAATGAGCAGTTCTTC
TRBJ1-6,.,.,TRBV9,CASSVGLDNSPLHF,TGTGCCAGCAGCGTAGGTCTAGATAATTCACCCCTCCACTTT
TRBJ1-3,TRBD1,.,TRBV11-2,CASSMGQWMVSTIYF,TGTGCCAGCAGCATGGGACAGTGGATGGTGAGCACCATATATTTT
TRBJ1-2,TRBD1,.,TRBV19,CASNRDRGFEGYTF,TGTGCCAGTAATAGGGACAGGGGATTTGAGGGCTACACCTTC
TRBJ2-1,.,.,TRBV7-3,CASSSGGSSYNEQFF,TGTGCCAGCAGCTCCGGAGGGAGCTCCTACAATGAGCAGTTCTTC
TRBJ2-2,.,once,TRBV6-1,CASRVGNTGELFF,TGTGCCAGCAGGGTAGGGAACACCGGGGAGCTGTTTTTT
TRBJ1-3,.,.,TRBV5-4,CASSTRKAGGNTIYF,TGTGCCAGCAGCACCCGGAAAGCGGGCGGAAACACCATATATTTT
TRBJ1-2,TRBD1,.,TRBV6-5,CASSYPRDRAPGYTF,TGTGCCAGCAGTTACCCCCGGGACAGGGCGCCTGGCTACACCTTC
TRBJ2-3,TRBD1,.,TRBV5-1,CASSPGQGKLDTQYF,TGCGCCAGCAGCCCGGGACAGGGGAAATTAGATACGCAGTATTTT
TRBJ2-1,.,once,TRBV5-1,CASSLEAAYNEQFF,TGCGCCAGCAGCTTGGAGGCAGCGTACAATGAGCAGTTCTTC
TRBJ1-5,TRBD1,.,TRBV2,CASRPDRGNNQPQHF,TGTGCCAGCAGGCCGGACAGGGGAAACAATCAGCCCCAGCATTTT
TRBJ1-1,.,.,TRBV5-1,CASSLEGVSEAFF,TGCGCCAGCAGCTTGGAGGGGGTGTCTGAAGCTTTCTTT
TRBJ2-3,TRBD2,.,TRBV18,CASSPRRERRSTDTQYF,TGTGCCAGCTCACCCCGGCGGGAGAGGAGGAGCACAGATACGCAGTATTTT
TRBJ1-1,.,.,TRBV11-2,CASSSVRGDMRAFF,TGTGCCAGCAGCTCCGTCCGGGGGGATATGAGAGCTTTCTTT
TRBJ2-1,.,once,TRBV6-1,CASSEVGPYNEQFF,TGTGCCAGCAGTGAGGTGGGGCCTTACAATGAGCAGTTCTTC
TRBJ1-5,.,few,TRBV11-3,CASSLRFRQGNQPQHF,TGTGCCAGCAGCTTAAGGTTCCGGCAGGGCAATCAGCCCCAGCATTTT
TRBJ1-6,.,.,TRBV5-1,CASSQDGSSYNSPLHF,TGCGCCAGCAGCCAAGACGGGAGCTCCTATAATTCACCCCTCCACTTT
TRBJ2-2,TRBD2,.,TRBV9,CASSLGLAGGITGELFF,TGTGCCAGCAGCTTGGGACTAGCGGGGGGGATCACCGGGGAGCTGTTTTTT
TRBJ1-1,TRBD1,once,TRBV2,CASRGTVVVSEAFF,TGTGCCAGCAGGGGGACAGTTGTCGTCTCTGAAGCTTTCTTT
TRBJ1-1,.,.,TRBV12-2,CASRVKKNTEAFF,TGTGCAAGTCGAGTCAAGAAGAACACTGAAGCTTTCTTT
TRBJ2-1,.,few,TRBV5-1,CASSFYNEQFF,TGCGCCAGCAGCTTCTACAATGAGCAGTTCTTC
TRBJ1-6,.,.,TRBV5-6,CASRTRTVNNSPLHF,TGTGCCAGCCGTACCCGGACAGTTAATAATTCACCCCTCCACTTT
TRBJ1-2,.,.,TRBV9,CASSAHNYGYTF,TGTGCCAGCAGCGCCCATAACTATGGCTACACCTTC
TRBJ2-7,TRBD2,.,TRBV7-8,CASSLVAGPNYEQYF,TGTGCCAGCAGCTTAGTAGCGGGCCCAAACTACGAGCAGTACTTC
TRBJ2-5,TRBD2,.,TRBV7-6,CASSSIAGVGETQYF,TGTGCCAGCAGCTCGATAGCGGGAGTAGGGGAGACCCAGTACTTC
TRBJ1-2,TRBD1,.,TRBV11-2,CASSLARGQGLRRYTF,TGTGCCAGCAGCTTAGCGCGGGGACAGGGTTTGCGGCGCTACACCTTC
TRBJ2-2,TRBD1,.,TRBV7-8,CASSATGGLVTGELFF,TGTGCCAGCAGCGCTACAGGGGGCTTGGTCACCGGGGAGCTGTTTTTT
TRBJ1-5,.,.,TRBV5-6,CASSLDWSNQPQHF,TGTGCCAGCAGCCTGGACTGGAGCAATCAGCCCCAGCATTTT